The sequence of this TCR beta chain was determined in a study of T cells in localized non-small cell lung cancer. The protocol was immunoSEQ multiplex PCR, while the TCRdb copy is restricted to in-frame clones and leaves out a portion. Among tens of thousands of clones listed, under 90% were seen once. About this clone itself: What it binds is unknown.

The germline gives CDR1 SEHNR, CDR2 FQNEAQ (reference sequence). V lost 5 bases and J lost 5, with 18 bases in between. The CDR3 consists of 16 residues. Findings and caveats of the study: Owing to sequencing of a solitary tumor region, heterogeneity cannot be discounted. In adjacent lung, a median around 52 of the top 100 tumor clones were found. Maximal T cell clonality occurred in uninvolved adjacent lung, with tumor ranking below it.

The V and J genes are TRBV7-9 and TRBJ2-2; D is undetermined. Sample: peripheral blood, taken before any cancer treatment. The receptor was derived from a male donor at least 60 years old with stage III lung adenocarcinoma. The CDR3 protein is CASSTYTVGVTGELFF. The CDR3 bases are TGTGCCAGCAGCACATACACAGTTGGCGTGACCGGGGAGCTGTTTTTT.